This passage covers 12 T cell receptor beta chains from one sample sequenced in a study of graft-versus-host responses after intestinal transplantation. Assay used: immunoSEQ multiplex PCR; TCRdb lists only in-frame clones, some missing. The sample includes 20,000 to 30,000 clones, approximately 83% of them seen just once. Sequencing used PBMCs, obtained roughly 69 weeks after intestinal transplant. Every receptor here comes from a human patient who received an intestinal transplant, so some T cells may come from the graft donor.

The chain links TRBV15 to TRBJ2-5; D is ambiguous. Germline CDR1 LNHNV, CDR2 YYDKDF (reference sequence). With 1 base removed from V and 2 bases from J, the gap between germline ends came to 8 bases. The CDR3 contains 14 residues. The CDR3 nucleotides are TGTGCCACCAGCAGAGGAGGTCAGCAAGAGACCCAGTACTTC. It codes for CATSRGGQQETQYF. The entire variable domain, with the rest obtained from reference TRBV15 and TRBJ2-5, is as follows: DAMVIQNPRYQVTQFGKPVTLSCSQTLNHNVMYWYQQKSSQAPKLLFHYYDKDFNNEADTPDNFQSRRPNTSFCFLDIRSPGLGDTAMYLCATSRGGQQETQYFGPGTRLLVL.

In DNA, the CDR3 is TGTGCCAGTAGTATAGCGGCGGGGGGCTACAATGAGCAGTTCTTC. Amino acids: CASSIAAGGYNEQFF. This rearrangement joins TRBV19 to TRBJ2-1, with 8 bases matching TRBD2. The junction had 2 bases not matched to a gene; V was cut back by 1 base and J by 3 bases. CDR3 size: 15 residues. Germline CDR1 reads LNHDA; CDR2 reads SQIVND (reference sequence). The full variable domain, its missing parts supplied by reference TRBV19 and TRBJ2-1, is DGGITQSPKYLFRKEGQNVTLSCEQNLNHDAMYWYRQDPGQGLRLIYYSQIVNDFQKGDIAEGYSVSREKKESFPLTVTSAQKNPTAFYLCASSIAAGGYNEQFFGPGTRLTVL.

This chain uses TRBV6-5 with TRBJ2-7; TRBD1 might be the D (6 bases). Trimming took 0 bases from V and 5 from J, leaving 11 bases between them. The CDR3 is 14 amino acids. Germline assignment: CDR1 MNHEY and CDR2 SVGAGI. CDR3 sequence (DNA): TGTGCCAGCAGTTACTCGGACAGTCTCAACGAGCAGTACTTC. Protein: CASSYSDSLNEQYF.

The chain combines TRBV5-6 with TRBJ2-3; 10 bases line up with TRBD1. V gave up 2 bases and J gave up 2 bases; unmatched junction bases: 5. The CDR3 is 16 amino acids. From germline, CDR1 is SGHDT and CDR2 YYEEEE. CDR3 nucleotides: TGTGCCAGCAGCTTCAGGACAGGGGGTTCCACAGATACGCAGTATTTT. It yields the protein CASSFRTGGSTDTQYF.

This clone was observed a few times. The chain couples TRBV6-5 to TRBJ1-6, with TRBD1 identical over 11 bases. Germline V lookup: CDR1 MNHEY, CDR2 SVGAGI. CDR3 length: 14 residues. V lost 2 bases to trimming and J lost 9 bases; unmatched junction nucleotides: 0. The CDR3 loop reads CASSYGQGASPLHF. In nucleotides, the CDR3 is TGTGCCAGCAGTTACGGACAGGGGGCTTCACCCCTCCACTTT.

The chain links TRBV2 to TRBJ2-2; D is possibly TRBD2 (5 bases). The CDR3 covers 14 residues. Germline assignment: CDR1 SNHLY and CDR2 FYNNEI. V was trimmed by 7 bases and J by 1 base, leaving 10 bases between them. CDR3 nucleotides: TGTGCCAGCAAGGCGGGCCTGAACACCGGGGAGCTGTTTTTT. Its protein is CASKAGLNTGELFF.

The chain employs TRBV6-4 and TRBJ2-5, with 8 bases aligning to TRBD1. The ends lost 4 bases at V and 5 bases at J; junction bases unmatched: 9. The CDR3 extends over 15 amino acids. Germline V CDR1 and CDR2: MRHNA, SNTAGT. The CDR3 reads CASSVRTGRGETQYF. For the CDR3, the DNA is TGTGCCAGCAGTGTCCGGACAGGGAGAGGGGAGACCCAGTACTTC.

The J gene is TRBJ2-7, the V gene TRBV14; 11 nucleotides align to TRBD2. Germline-derived CDR1 and CDR2 are SGHDN and FVKESK. The CDR3 totals 16 residues. V was clipped by 2 bases and J by 6 bases; unmatched bases: 9. The DNA for the CDR3 is TGTGCCAGCAGCCAATTCAGTCTAGCGGGAGGTGGCGAGCAGTACTTC. Residues: CASSQFSLAGGGEQYF.

In DNA form, the CDR3 reads TGCGCCAGCAGTCACAACAGGGACAAGAGCACAGATACGCAGTATTTT. Protein sequence: CASSHNRDKSTDTQYF. V and J are TRBV23-1 and TRBJ2-3, with a weak D call TRBD1 (6 bases). TRBV23-1 has ORF status, its function being uncertain. The length of the CDR3 is 16 residues. The V and J ends lost 3 bases and 0 bases respectively, with 13 bases between them.

This chain connects TRBV19 to TRBJ2-2; weak D call: TRBD1 (6 bases). V lost 7 bases to trimming and J lost 0 bases, with 9 bases between them. In germline, CDR1 is LNHDA, CDR2 SQIVND (reference sequence). This CDR3 has 14 residues. The CDR3 spells CASKGTTNTGELFF. For the CDR3, the DNA is TGTGCCAGTAAGGGGACAACGAACACCGGGGAGCTGTTTTTT.

This clone has a single count. The V gene is TRBV7-3, the J gene TRBJ2-3, with 14 bases aligning to TRBD2. The CDR3 consists of 18 residues. The V segment lost 3 bases and the J segment 6 bases; nucleotides outside the gene matches: 11. Per germline, CDR1 SGHTA and CDR2 FQGTGA. The CDR3 reads CASSFNARGLAGADTQYF. DNA of the CDR3: TGTGCCAGCAGCTTTAACGCCCGGGGACTAGCGGGGGCGGATACGCAGTATTTT.

The V call is TRBV7-2, the J call TRBJ2-6; no reliable D call. Looked up from germline, CDR1 is SGHTA and CDR2 is FQGNSA. Trimming shortened V by 3 bases and J by 0 bases, and 9 bases separated the two germline ends. The CDR3 length is 16 residues. The CDR3: CASSLVISSGANVLTF. In DNA, the CDR3 is TGTGCCAGCAGCTTGGTCATAAGCTCTGGGGCCAACGTCCTGACTTTC.